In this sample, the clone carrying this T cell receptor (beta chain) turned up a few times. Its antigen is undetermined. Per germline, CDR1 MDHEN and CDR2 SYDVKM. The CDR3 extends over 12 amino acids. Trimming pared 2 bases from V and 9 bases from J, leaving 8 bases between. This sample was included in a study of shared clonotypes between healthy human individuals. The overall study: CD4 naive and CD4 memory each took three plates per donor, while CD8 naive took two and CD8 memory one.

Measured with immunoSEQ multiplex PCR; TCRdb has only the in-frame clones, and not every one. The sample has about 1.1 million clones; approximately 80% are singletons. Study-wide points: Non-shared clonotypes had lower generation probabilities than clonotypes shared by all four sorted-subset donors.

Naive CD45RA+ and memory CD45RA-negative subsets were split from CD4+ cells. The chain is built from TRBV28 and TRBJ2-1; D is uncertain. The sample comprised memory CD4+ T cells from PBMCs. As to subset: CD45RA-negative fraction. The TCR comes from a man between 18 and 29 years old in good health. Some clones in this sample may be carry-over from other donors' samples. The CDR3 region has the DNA TGTGCCAGCAGTTTAGTCCTATCTGAGCAGTTCTTC. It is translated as CASSLVLSEQFF.